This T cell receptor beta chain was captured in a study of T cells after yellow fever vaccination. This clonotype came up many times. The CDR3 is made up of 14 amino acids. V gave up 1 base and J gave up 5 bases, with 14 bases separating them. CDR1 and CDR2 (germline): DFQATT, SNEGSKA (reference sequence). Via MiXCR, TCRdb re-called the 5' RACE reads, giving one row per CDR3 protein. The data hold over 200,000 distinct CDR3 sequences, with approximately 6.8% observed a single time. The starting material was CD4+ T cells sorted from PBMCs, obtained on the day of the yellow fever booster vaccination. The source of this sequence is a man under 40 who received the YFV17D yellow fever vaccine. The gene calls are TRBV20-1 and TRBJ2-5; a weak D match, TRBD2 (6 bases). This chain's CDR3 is CSARVGGSRETQYF. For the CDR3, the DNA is TGCAGTGCTAGAGTAGGAGGGAGTAGGGAGACCCAGTACTTC.